Listed below are T cell receptor beta chains from one sample, sequenced in a study of control samples from healthy donors and cancer patients. Generated by immunoSEQ multiplex PCR, the TCRdb table keeps only in-frame clones and is missing some. The repertoire has some 200,000 clones, 90% to 95% of them found once; the top ten carry over 1.2%. The material sequenced was blood. Receptors originate from a woman younger than 45 in good health. Both conserved end residues are part of each CDR3. Fields, in order: D gene, clone size, J gene, V gene, CDR3 protein, CDR3 DNA. A D gene is named only where the DNA matches it firmly. Clone size is stated in some rows and not others, as once, few, many or a class when expanded.

>-|-|TRBJ1-1|TRBV29-1
CSVGLNTEAFF
TGCAGCGTTGGATTGAACACTGAAGCTTTCTTT
>TRBD2|-|TRBJ2-5|TRBV4-3
CASSQTSGSRETQYF
TGCGCCAGCAGCCAAACTAGCGGGAGCAGGGAGACCCAGTACTTC
>-|-|TRBJ2-1|TRBV19
CASSIVYSGSYNEQFF
TGTGCCAGTAGTATAGTTTATAGCGGCTCCTACAATGAGCAGTTCTTC
>TRBD1|-|TRBJ2-7|TRBV7-2
CASSSWDRGLHEQYF
TGTGCCAGCAGCTCCTGGGACAGGGGTCTCCACGAGCAGTACTTC
>-|many|TRBJ1-1|TRBV28
CASSLDDRTEAFF
TGTGCCAGCAGTTTGGACGACAGGACTGAAGCTTTCTTT
>TRBD2|-|TRBJ2-3|TRBV9
CASSSSGGRTDTQYF
TGTGCCAGCAGCTCTAGCGGGGGGCGCACAGATACGCAGTATTTT
>-|-|TRBJ2-1|TRBV7-9
CASSLVFGGNEQFF
TGTGCCAGCAGCTTAGTGTTTGGTGGCAATGAGCAGTTCTTC
>-|-|TRBJ1-3|TRBV6-1
CASSESPGSGNTIYF
TGTGCCAGCAGTGAAAGTCCAGGCTCTGGAAACACCATATATTTT
>TRBD2|few|TRBJ2-1|TRBV6-5
CASRTTSGGDEQFF
TGTGCCAGCAGGACAACTAGCGGGGGAGATGAGCAGTTCTTC
>-|-|TRBJ1-1|TRBV2
CASSVGVSGEAFF
TGTGCCAGCAGTGTGGGGGTATCGGGTGAAGCTTTCTTT
>TRBD2|-|TRBJ2-5|TRBV6-5
CASSSLTSGGEETQYF
TGTGCCAGCAGTTCCCTGACTAGCGGGGGCGAAGAGACCCAGTACTTC
>TRBD1|-|TRBJ1-5|TRBV29-1
CSVTGGGNQPQHF
TGCAGCGTTACAGGGGGCGGCAATCAGCCCCAGCATTTT
>-|-|TRBJ1-5|TRBV7-9
CASSLTELNQPQHF
TGTGCCAGCAGCTTGACCGAACTCAATCAGCCCCAGCATTTT
>TRBD1|-|TRBJ1-5|TRBV27
CASSLRQGDNQPQHF
TGTGCCAGCAGTTTAAGGCAGGGGGACAATCAGCCCCAGCATTTT
>TRBD2|-|TRBJ2-1|TRBV9
CASSPHPTSGGQYNEQFF
TGTGCCAGCAGCCCCCACCCGACTAGCGGGGGGCAATACAATGAGCAGTTCTTC
>-|-|TRBJ1-6|TRBV4-3
CASRRIQGVGGNSPLHF
TGCGCCAGCAGAAGGATACAGGGAGTAGGGGGTAATTCACCCCTCCACTTT
>TRBD2|-|TRBJ2-1|TRBV27
CASSLSMSSGSSSYNEQFF
TGTGCCAGCAGTTTATCGATGTCTAGCGGCTCTAGCTCCTACAATGAGCAGTTCTTC
>-|-|TRBJ1-3|TRBV10-2
CASSEGGSGNTIYF
TGCGCCAGCAGTGAGGGTGGTTCTGGAAACACCATATATTTT
>TRBD2|once|TRBJ2-5|TRBV4-2
CASSRTSGKETQYF
TGTGCCAGCAGCCGGACTAGCGGTAAAGAGACCCAGTACTTC
>-|-|TRBJ1-6|TRBV19
CASNESRGAPLHF
TGTGCCAGTAACGAATCTCGAGGGGCACCCCTCCACTTT
>-|-|TRBJ2-1|TRBV2
CASGGSGRSYNEQFF
TGTGCCAGCGGAGGGAGCGGGCGCTCCTACAATGAGCAGTTCTTC
>-|-|TRBJ2-7|TRBV28
CASSSYGGTVPYEQYF
TGTGCCAGCAGTTCATATGGGGGGACAGTACCCTACGAGCAGTACTTC
>-|-|TRBJ2-3|TRBV6-6
CASSPPQRTDTQYF
TGTGCCAGCAGTCCCCCGCAACGCACAGATACGCAGTATTTT
>-|few|TRBJ2-1|TRBV5-1
CASSSGKDNEQFF
TGCGCCAGCAGCAGCGGAAAGGACAATGAGCAGTTCTTC
>-|-|TRBJ1-2|TRBV18
CASSPPGDAYGYTF
TGTGCCAGCTCACCACCAGGGGACGCCTATGGCTACACCTTC
>-|-|TRBJ2-1|TRBV29-1
CSVEDQLGEQFF
TGCAGCGTTGAAGACCAACTAGGTGAGCAGTTCTTC
>TRBD2|once|TRBJ2-1|TRBV7-2
CASSLFSGRAAGNEQFF
TGTGCCAGCAGCTTATTTAGCGGGAGGGCCGCCGGTAATGAGCAGTTCTTC
>-|-|TRBJ1-5|TRBV15
CATSRGGYSNQPQHF
TGTGCCACCAGCAGAGGGGGGTATAGCAATCAGCCCCAGCATTTT
>TRBD1|-|TRBJ1-5|TRBV6-2/TRBV6-3
CASSYGTGVTNQPQHF
TGTGCCAGCAGTTATGGGACAGGAGTGACCAATCAGCCCCAGCATTTT
>TRBD1|-|TRBJ2-5|TRBV18
CASSPTDRVQETQYF
TGTGCCAGCTCACCCACGGACAGGGTCCAAGAGACCCAGTACTTC
>TRBD2|-|TRBJ2-1|TRBV29-1
CSVQRGGLYNEQFF
TGCAGCGTCCAGCGGGGGGGCTTATACAATGAGCAGTTCTTC
>TRBD1|-|TRBJ1-2|TRBV6-5
CASSSGTGGGYTF
TGTGCCAGCAGTTCCGGGACAGGGGGCGGCTACACCTTC
>-|-|TRBJ2-3|TRBV6-6
CASSYSHTQYF
TGTGCCAGCAGTTACTCGCATACGCAGTATTTT
>TRBD1|-|TRBJ1-2|TRBV19
CASTPGQFGGYTF
TGTGCCAGTACCCCGGGACAGTTCGGTGGCTACACCTTC
>TRBD1|-|TRBJ2-5|TRBV30
CAWSPPRGRETQYF
TGTGCCTGGAGTCCCCCCAGGGGGCGGGAGACCCAGTACTTC
>TRBD1|-|TRBJ1-4|TRBV5-1
CASSLQGAEGKLFF
TGCGCCAGCAGCTTACAGGGGGCTGAAGGAAAACTGTTTTTT
>TRBD1|-|TRBJ1-2|TRBV6-4
CARQGVSYGYTF
TGTGCCAGACAGGGGGTTAGCTATGGCTACACCTTC
>-|-|TRBJ2-1|TRBV29-1
CSVDTLPYNEQFF
TGCAGCGTGGACACCCTCCCCTACAATGAGCAGTTCTTC
>TRBD1|-|TRBJ1-5|TRBV6-5
CASSPDRGSNQPQHF
TGTGCCAGCAGTCCCGACAGGGGGAGCAATCAGCCCCAGCATTTT
>TRBD2|-|TRBJ2-3|TRBV14
CASRASGDTQYF
TGTGCCAGCAGAGCTAGCGGAGATACGCAGTATTTT
>TRBD1|-|TRBJ1-2|TRBV19
CASSRTGGRGYTF
TGTGCCAGTAGTAGGACAGGGGGACGGGGCTACACCTTC
>-|-|TRBJ1-2|TRBV5-8
CASSLVGNYGYTF
TGTGCCAGCAGCTTGGTGGGTAACTATGGCTACACCTTC
>TRBD2|-|TRBJ2-7|TRBV9
CASSVEAGAHYEQYF
TGTGCCAGCAGCGTAGAAGCGGGGGCCCACTACGAGCAGTACTTC
>TRBD1|-|TRBJ2-1|TRBV9
CASSPGTAYNEQFF
TGTGCCAGCAGCCCCGGGACAGCCTACAATGAGCAGTTCTTC
>-|many|TRBJ2-3|TRBV7-2
CASSFLSLVTDTQYF
TGTGCCAGCAGCTTCCTTTCACTAGTTACAGATACGCAGTATTTT
>TRBD1|-|TRBJ1-5|TRBV10-3
CAIRDRENQPQHF
TGTGCCATCAGGGACAGGGAGAATCAGCCCCAGCATTTT
>-|-|TRBJ2-3|TRBV18
CASSPRTKSTDTQYF
TGTGCCAGCTCACCCCGGACAAAGAGCACAGATACGCAGTATTTT
>-|-|TRBJ2-5|TRBV7-3
CASSEGGSETQYF
TGTGCCAGCAGCGAAGGGGGATCAGAGACCCAGTACTTC
>TRBD2|-|TRBJ2-1|TRBV5-1
CASSAPGLAWSEQFF
TGCGCCAGCAGCGCACCGGGACTAGCGTGGAGTGAGCAGTTCTTC
>-|-|TRBJ1-2|TRBV7-9
CASSPDRTAYGYTF
TGTGCCAGCAGCCCTGACAGAACCGCCTATGGCTACACCTTC
>-|once|TRBJ1-5|TRBV19
CASSIVARNQPQHF
TGTGCCAGTAGTATAGTAGCTCGCAATCAGCCCCAGCATTTT
>TRBD2|-|TRBJ2-7|TRBV5-8
CASSHRLAGPSYEQYF
TGTGCCAGCAGCCACAGACTAGCGGGGCCTTCCTACGAGCAGTACTTC
>-|-|TRBJ1-2|TRBV7-9
CASSFGNTGNYGYTF
TGTGCCAGCAGCTTTGGGAACACCGGAAACTATGGCTACACCTTC